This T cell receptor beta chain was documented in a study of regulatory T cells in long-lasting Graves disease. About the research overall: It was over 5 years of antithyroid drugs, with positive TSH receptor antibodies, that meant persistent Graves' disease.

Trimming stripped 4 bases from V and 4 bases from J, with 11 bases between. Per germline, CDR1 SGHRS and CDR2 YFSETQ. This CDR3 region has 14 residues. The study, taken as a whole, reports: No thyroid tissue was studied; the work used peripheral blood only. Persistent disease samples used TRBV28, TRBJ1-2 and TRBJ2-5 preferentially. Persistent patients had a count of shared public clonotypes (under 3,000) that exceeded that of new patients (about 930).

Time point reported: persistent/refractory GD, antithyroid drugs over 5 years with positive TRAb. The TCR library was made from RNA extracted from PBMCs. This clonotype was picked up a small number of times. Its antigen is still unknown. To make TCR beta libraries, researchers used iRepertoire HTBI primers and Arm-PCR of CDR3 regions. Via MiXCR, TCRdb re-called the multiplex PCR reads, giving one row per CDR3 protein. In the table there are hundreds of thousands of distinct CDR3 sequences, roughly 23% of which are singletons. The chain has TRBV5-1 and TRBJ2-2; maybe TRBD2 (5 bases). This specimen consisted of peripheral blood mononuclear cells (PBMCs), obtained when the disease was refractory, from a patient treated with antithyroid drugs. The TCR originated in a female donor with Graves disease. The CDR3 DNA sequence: TGCGCCAGCAGCCCGGGGTCGGTCACCGGGGAGCTGTTTTTT. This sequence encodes CASSPGSVTGELFF. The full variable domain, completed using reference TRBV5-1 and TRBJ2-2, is KAGVTQTPRYLIKTRGQQVTLSCSPISGHRSVSWYQQTPGQGLQFLFEYFSETQRNKGNFPGRFSGRQFSNSRSEMNVSTLELGDSALYLCASSPGSVTGELFFGEGSRLTVL.